This T cell receptor (beta chain) derives from a study of OX40 agonist ivuxolimab in advanced cancers. Study details: Every patient in dose escalation had hepatocellular carcinoma, melanoma, renal cell or head and neck cancer. Participants could have had prior anti-PD-1, anti-PD-L1 or anti-CTLA-4 therapy, and about 40% had some.

The study, taken as a whole, reports: Fewer expanded clones were found on average in CD4+ than in CD8+ T cells.

People who had autoimmune disease history or systemic immunosuppression were excluded. Concerning this clone: No antigen is known for it.

V dropped 4 bases and J dropped 0 bases, with 6 bases sitting between them. The CDR3 is 13 amino acids. CDR1 is MNHEY, CDR2 SVGAGI, per germline. TCRdb's table, derived via immunoSEQ multiplex PCR, lists solely in-frame clones and lacks some. The sample carries some 50,000 clones, about 91% recorded once. The source material was CD4+ or CD8+ T cells sorted from blood, sampled in a trial of the OX40 agonist ivuxolimab. This receptor was obtained from an adult with an advanced solid tumor such as melanoma, head and neck, liver or kidney cancer. The rearrangement joins TRBV6-5 to TRBJ1-2, with no clear D. CDR3 nucleotide sequence: TGTGCCAGCAGTTTCCGGCCTAACTATGGCTACACCTTC. Translating gives CASSFRPNYGYTF.